This note documents a single T cell receptor beta chain sequence. PCR employed 60 Vbeta and 13 Jbeta primers. Assay: immunoSEQ multiplex PCR; the TCRdb copy retains only in-frame clones and omits some. The table has around 100,000 clones, 76% seen once; the top ten hold around 4.1%. This specimen comes from a study of cytomegalovirus exposure and HLA in healthy donors. This CDR3 has 12 amino acids. V was pared by 11 bases and J by 3 bases, with 13 bases between. CDR1 and CDR2 from the germline V gene are SGHVS and FQNEAQ. The sequence derives from a man in his forties or fifties in good health and CMV-seronegative. The chain combines TRBV7-8 with TRBJ1-1; D might be TRBD1 (6 bases). Sequenced: PBMCs. The CDR3 DNA sequence: TGTGCCCTACAGGGAGGGGACACTGAAGCTTTCTTT. Translation gives CALQGGDTEAFF.